The 14 T cell receptor beta chains listed next were all sequenced from one sample in a study of control samples from healthy donors and cancer patients. TCRdb keeps only in-frame clones here, not all; method: immunoSEQ multiplex PCR. This sample has about 61,000 clones, with nearly 90% found just once. Sequenced sample: PBMCs. Source of these receptors: a man aged 60 to 75 with colorectal cancer.

This clone occurred once. CDR3 sequence: CASSPPGLSGNTIYF. The CDR3 nucleotides are TGTGCCAGCTCACCACCAGGGTTGTCTGGAAACACCATATATTTT. The chain uses TRBV18 and TRBJ1-3; D gene ambiguous. CDR3 size: 15 residues. Germline-derived CDR1 and CDR2 are KGHSH and LQKENI. With 0 bases removed from V and 1 base from J, the gap between germline ends came to 7 bases.

The chain uses TRBV4-1 and TRBJ2-7; the D gene is possibly TRBD1 (6 bases). Germline V gives CDR1 MGHRA, CDR2 YSYEKL. Trimming removed 4 bases from V and 2 bases from J, with 12 bases in between. The CDR3 has 14 amino acids. The CDR3 DNA follows: TGCGCCAGCAGCCCGGACAGCCAAACCTACGAGCAGTACTTC. Translating gives CASSPDSQTYEQYF.

The gene calls are TRBV18 and TRBJ1-6; D is uncertain. Trimming left V 1 base short and J 9 bases short, with 10 bases between. The CDR3 runs to 14 residues. The germline gives CDR1 KGHSH, CDR2 LQKENI. This CDR3 is CASSPQGVGSPLHF. Here the CDR3 DNA reads TGTGCCAGCTCACCACAGGGTGTCGGTTCACCCCTCCACTTT. The whole variable domain, filled in from reference TRBV18 and TRBJ1-6, reads NAGVMQNPRHLVRRRGQEARLRCSPMKGHSHVYWYRQLPEEGLKFMVYLQKENIIDESGMPKERFSAEFPKEGPSILRIQQVVRGDSAAYFCASSPQGVGSPLHFGNGTRLTVT.

This clone has a single count. This chain uses TRBV28 with TRBJ2-7; 7 bases map to TRBD1. CDR1 and CDR2 (germline): MDHEN, SYDVKM. This CDR3 is built from 14 residues. With V trimmed by 8 bases and J by 5 bases, 12 bases remained unmatched. The CDR3 sequence is CASHRDRTFDEQYF. In DNA form, the CDR3 reads TGTGCCAGCCACCGGGACAGAACCTTCGACGAGCAGTACTTC.

The chain recombines TRBV7-8 with TRBJ2-1; TRBD1 matches 7 bases. Losses at the gene ends were 0 bases for V and 0 bases for J; bases not matched to a gene: 8. The germline gives CDR1 SGHVS, CDR2 FQNEAQ. There are 18 residues in the CDR3. The CDR3 reads CASSLATGTAYSYNEQFF. CDR3 DNA sequence: TGTGCCAGCAGCTTAGCGACCGGGACAGCTTACTCCTACAATGAGCAGTTCTTC.

This chain links TRBV7-8 with TRBJ2-3; the D is unclear. Trimming cost V 5 bases and J 1 base, with 13 bases left between them. The CDR3 loop spans 15 amino acids. Germline assignment: CDR1 SGHVS and CDR2 FQNEAQ. As DNA, the CDR3 is TGTGCCAGCAGCCCGTCACTGGCCGGCACAGATACGCAGTATTTT. Its protein is CASSPSLAGTDTQYF. Supplemented by reference TRBV7-8 and TRBJ2-3, the full variable domain reads GAGVSQSPRYKVAKRGQDVALRCDPISGHVSLFWYQQALGQGPEFLTYFQNEAQLDKSGLPSDRFFAERPEGSVSTLKIQRTQQEDSAVYLCASSPSLAGTDTQYFGPGTRLTVL.

The chain carries TRBV30 and TRBJ2-5, with D perhaps TRBD1 (5 bases). Looked up from germline, CDR1 is GTSNPN and CDR2 is SVGIG (reference sequence). V was cut by 1 base and J by 0 bases, with 12 bases left in between. There are 15 residues in the CDR3. The CDR3 is CAWSGGRAYQETQYF. The CDR3 coding sequence is TGTGCCTGGAGTGGAGGCAGGGCGTACCAAGAGACCCAGTACTTC.

The chain is built from TRBV11-2 and TRBJ2-7, with a tentative D call TRBD1 (6 bases). The CDR3 runs to 13 residues. From germline, CDR1 is SGHAT and CDR2 FQNNGV. Trimming pared 3 bases from V and 4 bases from J, leaving 10 bases between. The CDR3 reads CASSLNREYEQYF. The CDR3 DNA is TGTGCCAGCAGCTTGAACAGGGAATACGAGCAGTACTTC.

The CDR3 loop is CATRSEDTQYF. The CDR3 DNA reads as TGTGCCACCAGGTCTGAAGATACGCAGTATTTT. This sequence joins TRBV24-1 and TRBJ2-3; D is undetermined. V was pared by 7 bases and J by 5 bases, with 6 bases between. Per the germline V gene, CDR1 is KGHDR and CDR2 is SFDVKD. This CDR3 comprises 11 residues.

Here the CDR3 DNA reads TGTGCCAGCAGGGTCTTGAGGGGTGAGCAGTTCTTC. It is translated as CASRVLRGEQFF. V gene TRBV2 combines with J gene TRBJ2-1, with D perhaps given as TRBD1 or TRBD2 (5 bases each). Trimming took off 6 bases at V and 9 bases at J, with 12 bases between the two ends. Germline V gene lookup returns CDR1 SNHLY and CDR2 FYNNEI. The CDR3 length is 12 residues.

This clone was observed a single time. The chain joins TRBV4-1 to TRBJ2-1; the D gene is possibly TRBD2 (6 bases). The CDR3 covers 16 residues. Germline CDR1 reads MGHRA; CDR2 reads YSYEKL. Trimming removed 3 bases at V and 2 bases at J, with 14 bases between. The chain's CDR3 is CASSQVPGTAYNEQFF. CDR3 sequence (DNA): TGCGCCAGCAGCCAGGTGCCAGGGACTGCCTACAATGAGCAGTTCTTC.

The chain carries TRBV2 and TRBJ1-1, with a tentative D call TRBD1 (5 bases). V gave up 6 bases and J gave up 4 bases, with 15 bases separating them. The CDR3 consists of 14 residues. From germline, CDR1 is SNHLY and CDR2 FYNNEI. The CDR3 DNA follows: TGTGCCAGCAGAGTTCAGGGTTCAAGCACTGAAGCTTTCTTT. It yields the protein CASRVQGSSTEAFF.

In the case of this clone: Other DNA sequences from this sample encode an identical CDR3 as well. The chain employs TRBV3-1 (or the pseudogene TRBV3-2) and TRBJ1-5; D may be TRBD1 (5 bases). V dropped 1 base and J dropped 3 bases, with 10 bases sitting between them. CDR1 and CDR2 from the germline V gene are LGHDT and YNNKEL (reference sequence). There are 15 residues in the CDR3. The DNA for the CDR3 is TGTGCCAGCAGCCAAGGCCGGGGCCCCAATCAGCCCCAGCATTTT. It translates to CASSQGRGPNQPQHF.

This clone occurred once. J is TRBJ2-2 and V is TRBV6-4, with 8 bases aligning to TRBD2. The V segment lost 6 bases and the J segment 6 bases; nucleotides outside the gene matches: 9. Germline values: CDR1 MRHNA, CDR2 SNTAGT. The CDR3 has 15 residues. The CDR3 region has the DNA TGTGCCAGCAGCCCCGGACTAGCTATATCCGGGGAGCTGTTTTTT. Its protein product is CASSPGLAISGELFF.